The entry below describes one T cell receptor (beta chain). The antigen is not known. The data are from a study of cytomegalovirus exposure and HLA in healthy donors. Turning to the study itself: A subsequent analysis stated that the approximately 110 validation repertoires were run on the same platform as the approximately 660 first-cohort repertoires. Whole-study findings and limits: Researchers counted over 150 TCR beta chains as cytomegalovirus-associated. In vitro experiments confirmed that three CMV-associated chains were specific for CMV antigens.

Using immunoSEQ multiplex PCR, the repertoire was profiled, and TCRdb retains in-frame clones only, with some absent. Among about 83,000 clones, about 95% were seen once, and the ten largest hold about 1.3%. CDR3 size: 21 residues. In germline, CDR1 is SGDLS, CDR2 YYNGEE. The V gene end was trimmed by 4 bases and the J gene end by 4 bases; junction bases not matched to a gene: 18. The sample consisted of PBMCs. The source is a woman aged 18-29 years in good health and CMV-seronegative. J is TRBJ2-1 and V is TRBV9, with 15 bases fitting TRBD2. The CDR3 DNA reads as TGTGCCAGCAGCCCCCATGGGACAGGGACCGGGACTAGCGGGGGGTACAATGAGCAGTTCTTC. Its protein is CASSPHGTGTGTSGGYNEQFF. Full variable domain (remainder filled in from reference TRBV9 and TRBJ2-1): DSGVTQTPKHLITATGQRVTLRCSPRSGDLSVYWYQQSLDQGLQFLIQYYNGEERAKGNILERFSAQQFPDLHSELNLSSLELGDSALYFCASSPHGTGTGTSGGYNEQFFGPGTRLTVL.